A single sample is the source of the 3 T cell receptor beta chains below, sequenced in a study of T cells after yellow fever vaccination. A single record per CDR3 protein comes from TCRdb applying MiXCR to the 5' RACE reads. The sample shows 300,000 to 400,000 distinct CDR3 sequences, approximately 12% of them seen only once. Specimen: CD4+ T cells sorted from PBMCs, collected 15 days after the yellow fever booster vaccination. The receptors shown here come from a man younger than 35 who received the YFV17D yellow fever vaccine.

This clonotype was counted a few times. This chain uses TRBV5-6 with TRBJ1-3; 7 nucleotides align to TRBD1. Germline values: CDR1 SGHDT, CDR2 YYEEEE. Unmatched junction bases numbered 9, after V lost 4 bases and J lost 2 bases. CDR3 length: 16 amino acids. The CDR3 DNA reads as TGTGCCAGCAGCCATCTAGACAGGGCGACTGGAAACACCATATATTTT. This sequence encodes CASSHLDRATGNTIYF.

The chain couples TRBV2 to TRBJ1-1; D not certain. CDR3 size: 14 residues. V gave up 3 bases and J gave up 1 base, with 9 bases separating them. Germline V CDR1 and CDR2: SNHLY, FYNNEI. In DNA, the CDR3 is TGTGCCAGCAGTGACGTGGACCGGAACACTGAAGCTTTCTTT. Residues: CASSDVDRNTEAFF.

This clonotype was seen more than once but under ten times. This chain links TRBV6-2 or TRBV6-3 with TRBJ2-7, with TRBD1 matching over 8 bases. Trimming took 6 bases from V and 6 from J; bases not matched to a gene: 7. This CDR3 spans 13 amino acids. Germline loops: CDR1 MNHEY, CDR2 SVGEGT. The CDR3 here is CASSERQGSEQYF. CDR3 DNA sequence: TGTGCCAGCAGCGAGAGACAGGGGAGCGAGCAGTACTTC.